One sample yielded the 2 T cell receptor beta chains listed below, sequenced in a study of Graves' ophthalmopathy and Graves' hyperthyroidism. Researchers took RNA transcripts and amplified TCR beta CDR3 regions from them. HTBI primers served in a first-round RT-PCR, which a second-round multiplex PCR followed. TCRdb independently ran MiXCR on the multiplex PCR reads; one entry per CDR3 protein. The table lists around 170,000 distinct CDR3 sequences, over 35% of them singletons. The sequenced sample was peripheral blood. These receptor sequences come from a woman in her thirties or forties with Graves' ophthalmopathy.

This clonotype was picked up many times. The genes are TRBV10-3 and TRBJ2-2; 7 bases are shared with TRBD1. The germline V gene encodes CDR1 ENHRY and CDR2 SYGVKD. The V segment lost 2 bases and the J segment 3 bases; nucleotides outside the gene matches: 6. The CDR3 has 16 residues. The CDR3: CAISESRTGHTGELFF. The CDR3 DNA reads TGTGCCATCAGTGAGAGTAGGACAGGTCACACCGGGGAGCTGTTTTTT.

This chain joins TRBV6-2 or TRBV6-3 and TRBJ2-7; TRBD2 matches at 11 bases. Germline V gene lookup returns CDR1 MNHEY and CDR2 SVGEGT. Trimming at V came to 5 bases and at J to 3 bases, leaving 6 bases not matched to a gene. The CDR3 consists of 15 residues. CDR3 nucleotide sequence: TGTGCCAGCAGTCCTGTAGCGGGAGGGGTCTACGAGCAGTACTTC. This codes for CASSPVAGGVYEQYF.